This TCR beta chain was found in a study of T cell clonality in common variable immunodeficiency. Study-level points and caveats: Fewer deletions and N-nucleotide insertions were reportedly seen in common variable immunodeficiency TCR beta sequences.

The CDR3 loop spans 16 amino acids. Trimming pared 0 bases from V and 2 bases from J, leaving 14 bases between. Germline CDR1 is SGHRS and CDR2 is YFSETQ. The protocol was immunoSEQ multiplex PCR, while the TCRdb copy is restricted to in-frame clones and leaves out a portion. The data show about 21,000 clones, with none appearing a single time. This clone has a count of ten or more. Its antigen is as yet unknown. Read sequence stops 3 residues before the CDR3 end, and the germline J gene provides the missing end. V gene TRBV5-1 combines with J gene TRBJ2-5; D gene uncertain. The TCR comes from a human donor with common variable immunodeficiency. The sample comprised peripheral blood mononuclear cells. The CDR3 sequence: CASSLVQVRLQETQYF. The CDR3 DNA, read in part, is TGCGCCAGCAGCTTGGTGCAGGTTCGATTACAAGAGACC.